Presented here are 21 T cell receptor beta chains from one specimen sequenced in a study of PD-L1 blockade in urothelial cancer. This table comes from immunoSEQ multiplex PCR, and its TCRdb copy is limited to in-frame clones, with some not included. The sample consists of 60,000 or so clones, over 75% of them appearing once. Stated time point: pretreatment peripheral blood. The sequencing used PBMCs, collected around atezolizumab (anti-PD-L1) treatment. Every receptor here comes from a man in his sixties or seventies with urothelial cancer.

V gene TRBV28 combines with J gene TRBJ1-2; TRBD1 might be the D (6 bases). CDR3 length: 13 amino acids. V was cut by 6 bases and J by 8 bases, with 16 bases left in between. CDR1 is MDHEN, CDR2 SYDVKM, per germline. The CDR3 DNA sequence: TGTGCCAGCAGCCTCAGGGGTTCCGGAGGCTACACCTTC. Encoded protein: CASSLRGSGGYTF.

The chain uses TRBV6-6 and TRBJ1-2; 7 bases map to TRBD1. The germline V gene encodes CDR1 MNHNY and CDR2 SVGAGI (reference sequence). V gave up 4 bases and J gave up 3 bases; unmatched junction bases: 5. This CDR3 has 14 residues. The CDR3 loop reads CASSSVTGDYGYTF. The CDR3 DNA follows: TGTGCCAGCAGTTCCGTCACAGGGGACTATGGCTACACCTTC.

The chain links TRBV5-1 to TRBJ2-2; D perhaps matches TRBD2 (5 bases). The CDR3 extends over 15 amino acids. CDR1 and CDR2 from the germline V gene are SGHRS and YFSETQ. V was pared by 3 bases and J by 5 bases, with 14 bases between. For the CDR3, the DNA is TGCGCCAGCAGCTGGGGAATCGAGGGTACCGGGGAGCTGTTTTTT. Amino acid sequence: CASSWGIEGTGELFF.

The chain has TRBV4-2 and TRBJ2-1; tentatively, D is TRBD2 (6 bases). Trimming took 0 bases from V and 2 from J, leaving 14 bases between them. The CDR3 consists of 17 residues. Germline V gene lookup returns CDR1 LGHNA and CDR2 YNFKEQ. CDR3 nucleotides: TGTGCCAGCAGCCAAGAGGCTGGAGGGTGGACCTACAATGAGCAGTTCTTC. As protein: CASSQEAGGWTYNEQFF.

The DNA for the CDR3 is TGTGCCAGCAGCAACCGGGACAGGGGACGAGGGCAGTACTTC. It yields the protein CASSNRDRGRGQYF. The chain recombines TRBV5-4 with TRBJ2-7, with TRBD1 matching 10 bases. Germline V gene sequence: CDR1 SGHNT, CDR2 YYREEE (reference sequence). CDR3 size: 14 residues. The V and J ends lost 4 bases and 9 bases, in that order; junction bases with no gene match: 10.

The CDR3 is CASSPATSGLSYEQYF. In DNA, the CDR3 is TGTGCCAGCAGTCCCGCTACTAGCGGGCTCTCCTACGAGCAGTACTTC. The gene calls are TRBV27 and TRBJ2-7, with 9 bases identical to TRBD2. The CDR3 totals 16 residues. Germline CDR1 is MNHEY and CDR2 is SMNVEV (reference sequence). After removal of 5 bases from V and 0 bases from J, the junction contained 8 bases not matched to a gene.

V usage is TRBV5-4 and J usage is TRBJ1-1; no definite D call. The CDR3 extends over 12 amino acids. CDR1 is SGHNT, CDR2 YYREEE, per germline (reference sequence). V was clipped by 3 bases and J by 0 bases, with 3 bases between them. CDR3 region: CASSSVNTEAFF. In DNA form, the CDR3 reads TGTGCCAGCAGCTCGGTGAACACTGAAGCTTTCTTT.

The rearrangement joins TRBV18 to TRBJ2-7; 9 positions match TRBD1. The length of the CDR3 is 15 residues. CDR1 KGHSH and CDR2 LQKENI come from the germline V gene. The V gene end was trimmed by 6 bases and the J gene end by 0 bases; junction bases not matched to a gene: 6. The CDR3 loop reads CASSQTGGSSYEQYF. CDR3 DNA: TGTGCCAGCTCGCAAACAGGGGGCAGCTCCTACGAGCAGTACTTC.

This clone appeared a few times. The chain recombines TRBV5-6 with TRBJ1-3; TRBD1 matches at 7 bases. V gave up 3 bases and J gave up 9 bases; unmatched junction bases: 9. Germline assignment: CDR1 SGHDT and CDR2 YYEEEE. This CDR3 has 14 residues. The CDR3 is CASSWGTVSVTIYF. CDR3 in DNA: TGTGCCAGCAGCTGGGGGACAGTTTCTGTCACCATATATTTT.

This sequence joins TRBV5-4 and TRBJ2-7; 8 bases are shared with TRBD1. Trimming at V came to 5 bases and at J to 6 bases, leaving 4 bases not matched to a gene. Germline V gene data show CDR1 as SGHNT and CDR2 as YYREEE (reference sequence). The CDR3 spans 12 residues. This CDR3 is CASSPGGFEQYF. The CDR3 DNA reads TGTGCCAGCAGTCCAGGGGGCTTCGAGCAGTACTTC.

The genes are TRBV5-1 and TRBJ2-2, with D hard to call. Trimming shortened V by 5 bases and J by 7 bases, and 18 bases separated the two germline ends. In germline, CDR1 is SGHRS, CDR2 YFSETQ. This CDR3 has 15 amino acids. CDR3 loop: CASRTSWLVNGELFF. The CDR3 DNA follows: TGCGCCAGCAGAACTTCGTGGCTAGTCAACGGGGAGCTGTTTTTT. Drawing the rest from reference TRBV5-1 and TRBJ2-2, the complete variable domain is KAGVTQTPRYLIKTRGQQVTLSCSPISGHRSVSWYQQTPGQGLQFLFEYFSETQRNKGNFPGRFSGRQFSNSRSEMNVSTLELGDSALYLCASRTSWLVNGELFFGEGSRLTVL.

The chain employs TRBV19 and TRBJ1-5, with D possibly being TRBD1 (5 bases). V was shortened by 5 bases and J by 1 base, with 12 bases between the two germline ends. In germline, CDR1 is LNHDA, CDR2 SQIVND (reference sequence). This CDR3 has 15 amino acids. CDR3 nucleotide sequence: TGTGCCAGTAGTCCCCAGGGTAGGAGCAATCAGCCCCAGCATTTT. It is translated as CASSPQGRSNQPQHF.

This rearrangement joins TRBV29-1 to TRBJ2-1; no definite D call. The CDR3 is 12 amino acids. The germline CDR1 and CDR2 sequences are SQVTM and ANQGSEA. Trimming left V 4 bases short and J 6 bases short, with 10 bases between. The CDR3 sequence is CSVVFTRNEQFF. CDR3 coding DNA: TGCAGCGTTGTCTTCACTCGCAATGAGCAGTTCTTC.

The chain combines TRBV18 with TRBJ2-7; TRBD2 matches 10 bases. Germline V gives CDR1 KGHSH, CDR2 LQKENI. Germline trimming cut 1 base from V and 0 bases from J; bases unmatched to any gene: 12. The CDR3 loop spans 19 amino acids. Written as DNA, the CDR3 is TGTGCCAGCTCACCACAACTAGCGGGATTGGCTGAGAGCTCCTACGAGCAGTACTTC. As protein: CASSPQLAGLAESSYEQYF.

J is TRBJ2-2 and V is TRBV6-6; a possible D gene is TRBD1 (7 bases). V was clipped by 7 bases and J by 1 base, with 16 bases between them. Germline values: CDR1 MNHNY, CDR2 SVGAGI (reference sequence). The CDR3 is 16 amino acids. The DNA for the CDR3 is TGTGCCAGCATCTACCAGGGGGGAGAGAACACCGGGGAGCTGTTTTTT. This codes for CASIYQGGENTGELFF.

This sequence joins TRBV6-5 and TRBJ2-7; TRBD2 matches 11 bases. Germline CDR1 MNHEY, CDR2 SVGAGI. CDR3 length: 15 residues. Trimming removed 5 bases from V and 6 bases from J; junction bases left unmatched: 9. CDR3 in DNA: TGTGCCAGCAGTCTTAGCGGGAGGGCCTCCACCGAGCAGTACTTC. Amino acid sequence: CASSLSGRASTEQYF.

Comments on this clone: The identical CDR3 is also encoded by other nucleotide sequences in the sample. V is TRBV7-3 and J is TRBJ2-1; 9 bases are a match to TRBD1. The trim removed 5 bases at V and 0 bases at J, leaving 2 bases unmatched. The CDR3 runs to 15 residues. Germline V CDR1 and CDR2: SGHTA, FQGTGA. CDR3 in amino acids: CASSPGQGSYNEQFF. The CDR3 nucleotides read TGTGCCAGCAGCCCGGGACAGGGCTCCTACAATGAGCAGTTCTTC.

This clone came up a few times. The V gene is TRBV7-2, the J gene TRBJ1-2, with TRBD1 as a possible D gene (6 bases). V lost 4 bases and J 2 bases, leaving 14 bases between the germline ends. The CDR3 covers 15 residues. Germline CDR1 reads SGHTA; CDR2 reads FQGNSA. CDR3 DNA sequence: TGTGCCAGCAGCTCCTCCCCAGGGGTGAACTATGGCTACACCTTC. Translation gives CASSSSPGVNYGYTF.

V usage is TRBV5-1 and J usage is TRBJ2-1; 9 nucleotides line up with TRBD2. The length of the CDR3 is 18 residues. The junction had 16 bases not matched to a gene; V was cut back by 2 bases and J by 7 bases. Germline CDR1 is SGHRS and CDR2 is YFSETQ. CDR3 sequence reads: CASSFLSSSGSRRNEQFF. CDR3 in DNA: TGCGCCAGCAGCTTTCTATCCAGTAGCGGGAGTAGGAGGAATGAGCAGTTCTTC.

This chain uses TRBV30 with TRBJ2-7; 10 nucleotides align to TRBD1. Trimming removed 5 bases from V and 2 bases from J; junction bases left unmatched: 9. Germline assignment: CDR1 GTSNPN and CDR2 SVGIG (reference sequence). The CDR3 is made up of 15 amino acids. The chain's CDR3 is CAWGKPGTGAYEQYF. Here the CDR3 DNA reads TGTGCCTGGGGGAAGCCCGGGACAGGGGCCTACGAGCAGTACTTC.

The V call is TRBV7-9, the J call TRBJ2-5, with 14 bases matching TRBD2. Germline V gene lookup returns CDR1 SEHNR and CDR2 FQNEAQ (reference sequence). The CDR3 extends over 15 amino acids. J was trimmed by 3 bases and V by 5 bases; bases with no gene match: 2. CDR3 nucleotide sequence: TGTGCCAGCAGCATGGGACTAGCGGGAGAAGAGACCCAGTACTTC. This codes for CASSMGLAGEETQYF. The full variable domain, in which reference TRBV7-9 and TRBJ2-5 provide the parts outside the CDR3, is DTGVSQNPRHKITKRGQNVTFRCDPISEHNRLYWYRQTLGQGPEFLTYFQNEAQLEKSRLLSDRFSAERPKGSFSTLEIQRTEQGDSAMYLCASSMGLAGEETQYFGPGTRLLVL.